This TCR beta chain was documented in a study of cytomegalovirus exposure and HLA in healthy donors. The V gene end was trimmed by 4 bases and the J gene end by 8 bases; junction bases not matched to a gene: 4. Germline assignment: CDR1 ENHRY and CDR2 SYGVKD. The CDR3 is 13 residues long. The PCR ran on 60 Vbeta and 13 Jbeta primers. Using immunoSEQ multiplex PCR, the repertoire was profiled, and TCRdb retains in-frame clones only, with some absent. The table has under 150,000 clones, 70% to 85% seen once. The chain uses TRBV10-3 and TRBJ1-2, with TRBD1 matching 10 bases. Sequencing was done on a sample of PBMCs. The receptor comes from a woman in her sixties in good health and CMV-seropositive. Here the CDR3 DNA reads TGTGCCATCAGTGGACAGGGGGCTGGAGGCTACACCTTC. As protein: CAISGQGAGGYTF.